A single TCR beta chain is shown here with its context. Its cognate antigen has yet to be identified. Base qualities were left out, and no much larger clone turns up one base away. This specimen comes from a study of T cell repertoires in cytomegalovirus infection (dated 2019 in TCRdb). Notes on the research overall: Alongside well-studied HLA-B-restricted epitopes, the peptide stimulations were aimed at recently identified HLA-C-restricted CMV epitopes, whose presentation resists viral immunomodulation. Because public TCR beta signatures pointed to carriage of CMV infection together with the matching HLA type, the HLA type of each donor mattered for the analysis.

Sequencing used an Illumina HiSeq 1500. The public sequencing data were trimmed at Q25 with fastp and processed into clonotypes with MiXCR by TCRdb, which kept only in-frame beta chains. Each CDR3 protein appears once, grouped with its most common genes and DNA. The sample table shows hundreds of thousands of distinct CDR3 sequences, and 25% to 30% are seen once. In total, the top ten clones hold 20% of the sample. This specimen's treatment or condition label, interpreted: in vitro stimulation with specific CMV peptide epitopes to enrich CMV-specific T cells. What the work shows at the level of the full study, not this receptor alone: In both this cohort and an independent cohort of 300 to 450 donors, the cumulative frequency of public TCR beta family members distinguished carriers of CMV infection plus the relevant HLA type. The ex vivo response was dominated by HLA-C-restricted CMV-specific TCR beta clonotypes, and the single most frequent clonotype in two of eight donors was supplied by these HLA-C-restricted clonotypes.

This TCR came from a human donor in good health (CMV status not recorded). Some clones in this sample may be carry-over from other donors' samples. The sample consisted of cultured PBMCs, taken from culture after CMV antigen stimulation.

At the DNA level, the sequence is TGCAGTGCTAGAGATGGGGGGGCAGGGGTGAACACTGAAGCTTTCTTT. This encodes CSARDGGAGVNTEAFF. The chain is made from TRBV20-1 and TRBJ1-1; perhaps TRBD1 is the D gene, with 6 bases matching. Trimming removed 0 bases from V and 0 bases from J, leaving 14 bases between the germline ends. Spanning cysteine to phenylalanine, the CDR3 consists of 16 amino acids. Left in the record is the CDR3 DNA by itself, 48 bases read in frame from the first base. The germline V gene (reference sequence) gives CDR1 as DFQATT and CDR2 as SNEGSKA.